This is a list of T cell receptor beta chains from one sample in a study of control samples from healthy donors and cancer patients. TCRdb's copy holds only in-frame clones and misses some; the assay was immunoSEQ multiplex PCR. The sample has some 140,000 clones, over 85% seen once; the top ten hold approximately 6.1%. The material sequenced was blood. These receptors all stem from a man aged 35 to 55 in good health. Each CDR3 is given with its conserved first and last residue. A D gene is named only where the DNA matches it firmly. Some rows mark clone size as missing; the rest say once, few, many or name a class of expanded clone.

abundance: -; d_gene: -; v_gene: TRBV27; j_gene: TRBJ1-3; CDR3nt: TGTGCCAGCAGTTTCACGAACTCTGGAAACACCATATATTTT; CDR3aa: CASSFTNSGNTIYF
abundance: -; d_gene: -; v_gene: TRBV19; j_gene: TRBJ2-1; CDR3nt: TGTGCCAGCAGACAAGGGTCGTTCCCCTACAATGAGCAGTTCTTC; CDR3aa: CASRQGSFPYNEQFF
abundance: -; d_gene: -; v_gene: TRBV27; j_gene: TRBJ2-7; CDR3nt: TGTGCCAGCAGTTCAATCGGCCGAGGGGGATTGGCCGACGAGCAGTACTTC; CDR3aa: CASSSIGRGGLADEQYF
abundance: many; d_gene: TRBD1; v_gene: TRBV5-4; j_gene: TRBJ1-4; CDR3nt: TGTGCCAGCAGCTTCAACAGGGGGATTAATGAAAAACTGTTTTTT; CDR3aa: CASSFNRGINEKLFF
abundance: -; d_gene: -; v_gene: TRBV27; j_gene: TRBJ1-5; CDR3nt: TGTGCCAGCAGTTTAACGGGAAATCAGCCCCAGCATTTT; CDR3aa: CASSLTGNQPQHF
abundance: -; d_gene: -; v_gene: TRBV24-1; j_gene: TRBJ1-2; CDR3nt: TGTGCCACCAGTGATTCCTCGTTAGGTGGAGGGAACTATGGCTACACCTTC; CDR3aa: CATSDSSLGGGNYGYTF
abundance: -; d_gene: -; v_gene: TRBV6-5; j_gene: TRBJ1-5; CDR3nt: TGTGCCAGCAGTCCGGGACAAGGAAATCAGCCCCAGCATTTT; CDR3aa: CASSPGQGNQPQHF
abundance: -; d_gene: -; v_gene: TRBV24-1; j_gene: TRBJ2-3; CDR3nt: TGTGCCACCAGTGATTCCCTCAAACAGGGTTTTGCGCAGTATTTT; CDR3aa: CATSDSLKQGFAQYF
abundance: -; d_gene: -; v_gene: TRBV10-3; j_gene: TRBJ2-2; CDR3nt: TGTGCCATCAGCAGGGAGGCCGGGGAGCTGTTTTTT; CDR3aa: CAISREAGELFF
abundance: -; d_gene: -; v_gene: TRBV18; j_gene: TRBJ1-5; CDR3nt: TGTGCCAGCTCACTGGACGGCACTAGCAATCAGCCCCAGCATTTT; CDR3aa: CASSLDGTSNQPQHF
abundance: -; d_gene: -; v_gene: TRBV20-1; j_gene: TRBJ1-1; CDR3nt: TGCAGTGCTAGTCGGGGGGCTCGGGACACTGAAGCTTTCTTT; CDR3aa: CSASRGARDTEAFF
abundance: -; d_gene: TRBD2; v_gene: TRBV24-1; j_gene: TRBJ2-1; CDR3nt: TGTGCCACCCAAGGACTAGCGGGGGGGTTGAATGAGCAGTTCTTC; CDR3aa: CATQGLAGGLNEQFF
abundance: once; d_gene: TRBD2; v_gene: TRBV6-2/TRBV6-3; j_gene: TRBJ2-7; CDR3nt: TGTGCCAGCAGTCGACTAGCGGGGGGGGAGCAGTACTTC; CDR3aa: CASSRLAGGEQYF
abundance: -; d_gene: -; v_gene: TRBV6-2/TRBV6-3; j_gene: TRBJ2-6; CDR3nt: TGTGCCAGCAGTTACCGAGGGGCTGGGGCCAACGTCCTGACTTTC; CDR3aa: CASSYRGAGANVLTF
abundance: -; d_gene: TRBD1; v_gene: TRBV19; j_gene: TRBJ1-6; CDR3nt: TGTGCCAGTAGTATTCAGGGGGGCAATTCACCCCTCCACTTT; CDR3aa: CASSIQGGNSPLHF
abundance: -; d_gene: TRBD1; v_gene: TRBV2; j_gene: TRBJ1-5; CDR3nt: TGTGCCAGCAGGACCGGGACAGGGAGCAATCAGCCCCAGCATTTT; CDR3aa: CASRTGTGSNQPQHF
abundance: -; d_gene: -; v_gene: TRBV5-1; j_gene: TRBJ1-3; CDR3nt: TGCGCCAGCAGCTTGGGGAGAGCTGGAAACACCATATATTTT; CDR3aa: CASSLGRAGNTIYF
abundance: once; d_gene: -; v_gene: TRBV6-5; j_gene: TRBJ2-1; CDR3nt: TGTGCCAGCACCGAAGGTGGGCGTGAGCAGTTCTTC; CDR3aa: CASTEGGREQFF
abundance: -; d_gene: TRBD1; v_gene: TRBV7-2; j_gene: TRBJ1-6; CDR3nt: TGTGCCAGCAGCGTACGACAGGGGTCCTATAATTCACCCCTCCACTTT; CDR3aa: CASSVRQGSYNSPLHF
abundance: -; d_gene: TRBD2; v_gene: TRBV18; j_gene: TRBJ2-1; CDR3nt: TGTGCCAGCTCACCGGGGGGGGATGAGCAGTTCTTC; CDR3aa: CASSPGGDEQFF
abundance: -; d_gene: -; v_gene: TRBV11-2; j_gene: TRBJ1-6; CDR3nt: TGTGCCAGCAGCAATAAACTAGGTGGCTATAATTCACCCCTCCACTTT; CDR3aa: CASSNKLGGYNSPLHF
abundance: -; d_gene: -; v_gene: TRBV12-3/TRBV12-4; j_gene: TRBJ1-4; CDR3nt: TGTGCCAGCAGTTCCCGGCTAGAAAAACTGTTTTTT; CDR3aa: CASSSRLEKLFF
abundance: -; d_gene: -; v_gene: TRBV7-9; j_gene: TRBJ1-1; CDR3nt: TGTGCCAGCAGCTTTCCATGGGGGGACCGCATGAACACTGAAGCTTTCTTT; CDR3aa: CASSFPWGDRMNTEAFF
abundance: -; d_gene: TRBD1; v_gene: TRBV12-5; j_gene: TRBJ1-3; CDR3nt: TGTGCTAATGGGCTGATGGAGGGGGCCCGAAACACCATATATTTT; CDR3aa: CANGLMEGARNTIYF
abundance: -; d_gene: TRBD2; v_gene: TRBV3-1/TRBV3-2; j_gene: TRBJ2-5; CDR3nt: TGTGCCAGCACCACTCCGCTACTAGCGGGGGGGCGGGAGACCCAGTACTTC; CDR3aa: CASTTPLLAGGRETQYF
abundance: once; d_gene: TRBD2; v_gene: TRBV5-5; j_gene: TRBJ2-1; CDR3nt: TGTGCCAGCAGCTTGGCACTAGCGGGGGAGTTCTTC; CDR3aa: CASSLALAGEFF
abundance: -; d_gene: -; v_gene: TRBV28; j_gene: TRBJ1-3; CDR3nt: TGTGCCAGCAGTTTAGAGCTGGGGATCCTCTCTGGAAACACCATATATTTT; CDR3aa: CASSLELGILSGNTIYF
abundance: -; d_gene: TRBD2; v_gene: TRBV5-1; j_gene: TRBJ2-5; CDR3nt: TGCGCCAGCAGCTTGTCATCTAGCGGGGCAGGGGAGACCCAGTACTTC; CDR3aa: CASSLSSSGAGETQYF
abundance: -; d_gene: TRBD1; v_gene: TRBV10-3; j_gene: TRBJ1-1; CDR3nt: TGTGCCATCAGGGGGACAGGGGGAGGCACTGAAGCTTTCTTT; CDR3aa: CAIRGTGGGTEAFF
abundance: -; d_gene: -; v_gene: TRBV24-1; j_gene: TRBJ1-5; CDR3nt: TGTGCCACCAATTGTATGAGGAGCAATCAGCCCCAGCATTTT; CDR3aa: CATNCMRSNQPQHF
abundance: -; d_gene: -; v_gene: TRBV7-9; j_gene: TRBJ2-2; CDR3nt: TGTGCCAGCAGCTCACCGGCTATTCGACGGGGGGAGCTGTTTTTT; CDR3aa: CASSSPAIRRGELFF
abundance: -; d_gene: -; v_gene: TRBV24-1; j_gene: TRBJ1-2; CDR3nt: TGTGCCACCAGTGACCCCACCGGACGGATCTACACCTTC; CDR3aa: CATSDPTGRIYTF
abundance: -; d_gene: -; v_gene: TRBV7-2; j_gene: TRBJ2-1; CDR3nt: TGTGCCAGCAGCGAAGAGGGTACCTCCTACAATGAGCAGTTCTTC; CDR3aa: CASSEEGTSYNEQFF
abundance: -; d_gene: TRBD1; v_gene: TRBV6-5; j_gene: TRBJ1-1; CDR3nt: TGTGCCAGCAGGCGGGACAGGGGAGGGAATACTGAAGCTTTCTTT; CDR3aa: CASRRDRGGNTEAFF
abundance: -; d_gene: -; v_gene: TRBV15; j_gene: TRBJ1-5; CDR3nt: TGTGCCACCAGCAGAGTGGGGGGTCCCAATCAGCCCCAGCATTTT; CDR3aa: CATSRVGGPNQPQHF
abundance: -; d_gene: -; v_gene: TRBV6-6; j_gene: TRBJ1-4; CDR3nt: TGTGCCAGCAGCGCCGACAGATCTAATGAAAAACTGTTTTTT; CDR3aa: CASSADRSNEKLFF
abundance: -; d_gene: -; v_gene: TRBV6-5; j_gene: TRBJ1-2; CDR3nt: TGTGCCAGCAGTTTGGACCGCTATGGCTACACCTTC; CDR3aa: CASSLDRYGYTF
abundance: -; d_gene: TRBD1; v_gene: TRBV18; j_gene: TRBJ1-2; CDR3nt: TGTGCCAGCTCACCAGGCCAGGGGGCAGACTATGGCTACACCTTC; CDR3aa: CASSPGQGADYGYTF
abundance: -; d_gene: -; v_gene: TRBV6-6; j_gene: TRBJ2-7; CDR3nt: TGTGCCAGCAGTTACCAGGACCGTCCCGAGCAGTACTTC; CDR3aa: CASSYQDRPEQYF